The 21 T cell receptor beta chains reported below all come from one sample, sequenced in a study of blood T cell repertoires in COVID-19. TCRdb's table, derived via immunoSEQ multiplex PCR, lists solely in-frame clones and lacks some. The sample lists roughly 260,000 clones; roughly 80% were seen once. The sequenced material came from peripheral blood. The receptors here all came from a woman at least 80 years old with active or convalescent COVID-19.

The J gene is TRBJ2-1, the V gene TRBV24-1, with 11 nucleotides matching TRBD2. This CDR3 is built from 18 residues. V trimming: 3 bases; J trimming: 6 bases; junction bases outside the gene matches: 12. Germline V CDR1 and CDR2: KGHDR, SFDVKD. CDR3 sequence reads: CATSDIAGGPSNFNEQFF. The CDR3, as DNA: TGTGCCACCAGTGATATAGCGGGAGGGCCGAGCAATTTCAATGAGCAGTTCTTC.

The V call is TRBV27, the J call TRBJ1-6; 7 nucleotides agree with TRBD1. The CDR3 has 15 residues. CDR1 and CDR2 from the germline V gene are MNHEY and SMNVEV (reference sequence). After removal of 5 bases from V and 7 bases from J, the junction contained 8 bases not matched to a gene. The CDR3 loop is CASSRGTDGNSPLHF. CDR3 DNA sequence: TGTGCCAGCAGTCGTGGGACAGATGGCAATTCACCCCTCCACTTT.

V is TRBV28 and J is TRBJ1-2, with TRBD1 identical over 7 bases. Losses at the gene ends were 5 bases for V and 2 bases for J; bases not matched to a gene: 8. The CDR3 runs to 15 residues. Germline CDR1 MDHEN, CDR2 SYDVKM. CDR3 in DNA: TGTGCCAGCAGTGTAACCGGGACAGTCAACTATGGCTACACCTTC. Amino acid sequence: CASSVTGTVNYGYTF.

This clone has just one count. The chain links TRBV5-8 to TRBJ2-3; TRBD2 matches 8 bases. After removal of 1 base from V and 7 bases from J, the junction contained 8 bases not matched to a gene. The germline CDR1 and CDR2 sequences are SGHTS and YDEGEE. This CDR3 comprises 15 residues. This CDR3 reads CASSLRGGRRNTQYF. CDR3 nucleotides: TGTGCCAGCAGCTTGCGGGGGGGCAGGCGGAATACGCAGTATTTT.

The chain joins TRBV6-5 to TRBJ1-2, with a weak D call TRBD1 (5 bases). The germline V gene has CDR1 MNHEY and CDR2 SVGAGI. Trimming took off 0 bases at V and 8 bases at J, with 16 bases between the two ends. CDR3 size: 15 residues. Written as DNA, the CDR3 is TGTGCCAGCAGTTACTCCGGGAGGGGTTTGGGGGGCTACACCTTC. Its protein is CASSYSGRGLGGYTF.

The V gene is TRBV28, the J gene TRBJ1-5; 8 bases are a match to TRBD1. Trimming cost V 3 bases and J 2 bases; bases outside gene matches: 3. Germline values: CDR1 MDHEN, CDR2 SYDVKM. The CDR3 is made up of 15 amino acids. This CDR3 reads CASSFQGAGNQPQHF. Written as DNA, the CDR3 is TGTGCCAGCAGTTTCCAGGGGGCTGGCAATCAGCCCCAGCATTTT.

The CDR3 region is CASSPGLAGARELFF. CDR3 DNA sequence: TGTGCCAGCAGCCCGGGACTAGCGGGAGCGAGGGAGCTGTTTTTT. This chain connects TRBV3-1 (or the pseudogene TRBV3-2) to TRBJ2-2; 14 bases are a match to TRBD2. There are 15 residues in the CDR3. J lost 9 bases, V lost 4 bases, and 4 bases had no gene match. Per germline, CDR1 LGHDT and CDR2 YNNKEL (reference sequence).

The gene calls are TRBV6-5 and TRBJ2-3, with 8 nucleotides matching TRBD2. After removal of 7 bases from V and 1 base from J, the junction contained 7 bases not matched to a gene. Germline V lookup: CDR1 MNHEY, CDR2 SVGAGI. This CDR3 has 15 amino acids. CDR3 nucleotides: TGTGCCAGCAACTTACAGACTAGCGGCACAGATACGCAGTATTTT. Amino acid sequence: CASNLQTSGTDTQYF.

The rearrangement joins TRBV7-9 to TRBJ1-1; the match to TRBD1 covers 8 bases. Unmatched junction bases numbered 7, after V lost 6 bases and J lost 1 base. CDR1 is SEHNR and CDR2 is FQNEAQ in the germline V gene (reference sequence). The CDR3 totals 15 residues. The CDR3 here is CASRDRQGANTEAFF. Here the CDR3 DNA reads TGTGCCAGCAGGGATAGGCAGGGGGCGAACACTGAAGCTTTCTTT.

The gene calls are TRBV10-3 and TRBJ1-1; TRBD1 is a possible D gene (6 bases). Germline V gene sequence: CDR1 ENHRY, CDR2 SYGVKD. The CDR3 covers 15 residues. Trimming took 5 bases from V and 1 from J, leaving 14 bases between them. The CDR3 protein is CAISTGQSENTEAFF. CDR3 in DNA: TGTGCCATCAGTACAGGACAGTCGGAGAACACTGAAGCTTTCTTT.

The chain uses TRBV5-1 and TRBJ1-3; maybe TRBD1 (5 bases). Germline V lookup: CDR1 SGHRS, CDR2 YFSETQ. The CDR3 sequence is 17 residues long. V was trimmed by 3 bases and J by 0 bases, leaving 16 bases between them. CDR3 in amino acids: CASSSSPAGNSGNTIYF. The CDR3 coding sequence is TGCGCCAGCAGCTCCAGTCCGGCAGGGAACTCTGGAAACACCATATATTTT.

This clone showed up just once. The rearrangement links TRBV27 to TRBJ1-6; D remains ambiguous. With 6 bases removed from V and 1 base from J, the gap between germline ends came to 19 bases. This CDR3 is built from 18 residues. Germline assignment: CDR1 MNHEY and CDR2 SMNVEV (reference sequence). DNA for the CDR3: TGTGCCAGCAGGGGCTCGGGAGCGTCGAGATCCTATAATTCACCCCTCCACTTT. It translates to CASRGSGASRSYNSPLHF.

This clone was detected a few times. The J gene is TRBJ2-1, the V gene TRBV11-3; 13 nucleotides match TRBD2. Germline CDR1 is SGHNT and CDR2 is YENEEA. Unmatched junction bases numbered 7, after V lost 5 bases and J lost 6 bases. CDR3 length equals 16 residues. The CDR3 loop is CASSQGTSGARNEQFF. CDR3 bases: TGTGCCAGCAGCCAGGGGACTAGCGGGGCCCGCAATGAGCAGTTCTTC.

To note about this clone: The junction does not match germline at one end; this may be a read error. V gene TRBV2 combines with J gene TRBJ2-3; the match to TRBD1 covers 10 bases. CDR1 and CDR2 from the germline V gene are SNHLY and FYNNEI. The CDR3 is made up of 13 amino acids. The CDR3 protein is CASSEGRDRGVRF. In DNA form, the CDR3 reads TGTGCCAGCAGTGAAGGAAGGGACAGGGGCGTTCGTTTT.

The V gene is TRBV20-1, the J gene TRBJ2-7; D possibly corresponds to TRBD1 (6 bases). Between the trimmed V and J ends, which lost 3 bases and 6 bases, there was a span of 15 bases. CDR1 and CDR2 (germline): DFQATT, SNEGSKA (reference sequence). The CDR3 loop spans 13 amino acids. CDR3 residues: CSASERTVAEQYF. CDR3 sequence (DNA): TGCAGTGCTAGTGAACGGACAGTGGCCGAGCAGTACTTC.

This clone turned up a few times. The chain recombines TRBV2 with TRBJ1-5, with TRBD1 matching over 8 bases. The germline V gene has CDR1 SNHLY and CDR2 FYNNEI. This CDR3 has 16 amino acids. V dropped 6 bases and J dropped 0; count of bases not matched to a gene: 7. CDR3 in DNA: TGTGCCAGCAGACTTGAAACAGGGGGTAGCAATCAGCCCCAGCATTTT. It is translated as CASRLETGGSNQPQHF.

This clone was counted only a few times. The chain recombines TRBV5-6 with TRBJ1-2; D perhaps matches TRBD1 (6 bases). Per the germline V gene, CDR1 is SGHDT and CDR2 is YYEEEE. Between the trimmed V and J ends, which lost 4 bases and 7 bases, there was a span of 20 bases. The CDR3 spans 15 residues. The DNA of the CDR3 is TGTGCCAGCAGCCCCGGGACACTTACTACCCCTGGCTACACCTTC. It encodes CASSPGTLTTPGYTF.

This chain joins TRBV28 and TRBJ1-4, with D possibly being TRBD1 (5 bases). CDR1 and CDR2 from the germline V gene are MDHEN and SYDVKM. This CDR3 has 15 amino acids. V was clipped by 6 bases and J by 1 base, with 12 bases between them. CDR3 nucleotides: TGTGCCAGCAGGGACCTCGACAGAACTAATGAAAAACTGTTTTTT. Its translation: CASRDLDRTNEKLFF.

This chain links TRBV7-2 with TRBJ2-7; D gene ambiguous. V shed 1 base and J shed 3 bases, with 7 bases lying between them. Germline CDR1 SGHTA, CDR2 FQGNSA. This CDR3 contains 13 residues. The CDR3 loop reads CASSLGTGYEQYF. In nucleotides, the CDR3 is TGTGCCAGCAGCTTAGGAACTGGCTACGAGCAGTACTTC.

The rearrangement links TRBV10-3 to TRBJ1-4; 11 bases align to TRBD1. Germline lookup yields CDR1 ENHRY and CDR2 SYGVKD. The length of the CDR3 is 16 residues. V lost 8 bases and J lost 8; bases outside the gene matches: 13. CDR3 bases: TGTGCCATCGGGACAGGGGGAACGGGTGCGGTCGAAAAACTGTTTTTT. Protein: CAIGTGGTGAVEKLFF.

This clone was recorded only once. The CDR3 reads CASSLGLAGARTYNEQFF. In DNA form, the CDR3 reads TGCGCCAGCAGTCTGGGACTAGCGGGAGCTCGAACCTACAATGAGCAGTTCTTC. The J gene is TRBJ2-1, the V gene TRBV10-2, with 14 bases identical to TRBD2. The CDR3 runs to 18 residues. Germline trimming cut 5 bases from V and 2 bases from J; bases unmatched to any gene: 8. The V gene's germline CDR1 is WSHSY and CDR2 SAAADI.